The present T cell receptor beta chain was sequenced within a study of cytotoxic CD8 clonotypes in ibrutinib-treated CLL. The germline V gene encodes CDR1 GTSNPN and CDR2 SVGIG (reference sequence). The CDR3 has 14 residues. J gave up 4 bases and V 5 bases, and 10 bases lay outside the gene matches. Depths of 1 in 200,000 to 1 in 1 million T cells were the sequencing target. Produced via immunoSEQ multiplex PCR; TCRdb's table is partial and in-frame only. This table holds some 200,000 clones, roughly 77% found once. The sequences come from PBMCs, collected after 12 months of ibrutinib treatment. The rearrangement links TRBV30 to TRBJ1-2; 7 positions match TRBD1. This TCR came from a human donor with chronic lymphocytic leukemia. The CDR3: CAWEPGQSFYGYTF. The CDR3 DNA reads TGTGCCTGGGAACCGGGACAGTCTTTCTATGGCTACACCTTC.